The rows below give T cell receptor beta chains drawn from one sample of a study of blood T cell repertoires in COVID-19. Produced via immunoSEQ multiplex PCR; TCRdb's table is partial and in-frame only. This table holds approximately 150,000 clones, roughly 82% found once. Material: peripheral blood. These receptors were collected from a human donor in a cohort sampled during active COVID-19. CDR3s include the opening cysteine and the closing phenylalanine or tryptophan. The order of the fields is J gene, V gene, clone size, D gene, CDR3 DNA, CDR3 protein. A D gene is named only where the DNA matches it firmly. The size field is filled for only some rows; it gives once, few, many or a size class.

TRBJ2-1	TRBV7-2	.	.	TGTGCCAGCAGCTTAGTTTCCCCTTCCTCCTACAATGAGCAGTTCTTC	CASSLVSPSSYNEQFF
TRBJ1-1	TRBV28	once	.	TGTGCCAGCAGGCAATCGGGGGGTAACACTGAAGCTTTCTTT	CASRQSGGNTEAFF
TRBJ1-3	TRBV5-1	.	.	TGCGCCAGCAGCGTCGGGACTACTGGAAACACCATATATTTT	CASSVGTTGNTIYF
TRBJ2-2	TRBV18	.	.	TGTGCCAGCACCGGGGAGCGGAACACCGGGGAGCTGTTTTTT	CASTGERNTGELFF
TRBJ2-7	TRBV7-2	.	TRBD2	TGTGCCAGCAGCCCCGGGACTAGGGATCGTGAGCAGTACTTC	CASSPGTRDREQYF
TRBJ2-7	TRBV12-3/TRBV12-4	.	.	TGTGCCAGCAGGTCTACAGGTACCTACGAGCAGTACTTC	CASRSTGTYEQYF
TRBJ1-6	TRBV6-1	.	.	TGTGCCAGCAGTGAAGTGGGCAGGGGTTCACCCCTCCACTTT	CASSEVGRGSPLHF
TRBJ2-3	TRBV4-1	.	TRBD2	TGCGCCAGCAGCCAAGAAATCGTCCTAGCGGGAGGTAATTATACGCAGTATTTT	CASSQEIVLAGGNYTQYF
TRBJ1-6	TRBV28	.	.	TGTGCCAGTAGAGGGGGCTCCTATAATTCACCCCTCCACTTT	CASRGGSYNSPLHF
TRBJ1-1	TRBV28	once	.	TGTGCCAGCAGTTTGGTGTTCGGGAACACTGAAGCTTTCTTT	CASSLVFGNTEAFF
TRBJ2-1	TRBV5-1	.	TRBD2	TGCGCCAGCAGCCCCCTAGCGGGCTCCTACAATGAGCAGTTCTTC	CASSPLAGSYNEQFF
TRBJ2-3	TRBV7-9	.	.	TGTGCCAGCAGCTTAGAAGGCGGCAGGGTGACGGATACGCAGTATTTT	CASSLEGGRVTDTQYF
TRBJ2-7	TRBV27	.	TRBD1	TGTGCCAGCAGCGGACAGGGCTTAGAAGGGCAGTACTTC	CASSGQGLEGQYF
TRBJ1-1	TRBV12-5	.	.	TGTGCTAGTGGTTTGGTACAAAAACTAGGGAACACTGAAGCTTTCTTT	CASGLVQKLGNTEAFF
TRBJ1-1	TRBV5-1	.	.	TGCGCCAGCAGCAGAGGAGGGGTAATGTCCTCGGGGAACACTGAAGCTTTCTTT	CASSRGGVMSSGNTEAFF
TRBJ2-2	TRBV4-2	few	TRBD2	TGTGCCAGCAGCCAACTTCGGGGACTAGCGGTGAACACCGGGGAGCTGTTTTTT	CASSQLRGLAVNTGELFF
TRBJ2-2	TRBV5-1	.	TRBD1	TGCGCCAGCAGCAGTTTTCCCGGACAGGGGAACACCGGGGAGCTGTTTTTT	CASSSFPGQGNTGELFF
TRBJ1-2	TRBV6-1	.	.	TGTGCCAGCAGTGAAGCGCGGGGGTTTTATGGCTACACCTTC	CASSEARGFYGYTF
TRBJ2-7	TRBV5-4	once	TRBD2	TGTGCCAGCACCGCTAGCGGGACCTACGAGCAGTACTTC	CASTASGTYEQYF
TRBJ2-7	TRBV9	.	.	TGTGCCAGCAGCCTCGACCCACAGGGACCACTGGGCTACGAGCAGTACTTC	CASSLDPQGPLGYEQYF
TRBJ1-1	TRBV6-5	.	.	TGTGCCAGCAGTTACCCGGCAGGGGCGAACACTGAAGCTTTCTTT	CASSYPAGANTEAFF
TRBJ1-1	TRBV7-9	.	TRBD1	TGTGCCAGCAGCCCCTCTGGGCCACAGGGGGACACTGAAGCTTTCTTT	CASSPSGPQGDTEAFF
TRBJ1-3	TRBV7-9	few	.	TGTGCCAGCAGCTCCACACAGGGCCTACCTGGAAACACCATATATTTT	CASSSTQGLPGNTIYF
TRBJ1-1	TRBV5-1	.	.	TGCGCCAGCAACAAAGGGACATCTGATGAAGCTTTCTTT	CASNKGTSDEAFF
TRBJ1-3	TRBV7-2	.	.	TGTGCCAGCAGTCCTTCTCCGTCTGGAAACACCATATATTTT	CASSPSPSGNTIYF
TRBJ1-2	TRBV12-5	.	.	TGTGCTAGTGGTACCCCGGGATCTAACTATGGCTACACCTTC	CASGTPGSNYGYTF
TRBJ2-5	TRBV5-4	.	TRBD1	TGTGCCAGCAGCCCCCGGGACAGCGAAGAGACCCAGTACTTC	CASSPRDSEETQYF
TRBJ2-7	TRBV3-1/TRBV3-2	.	.	TGTGCCAGCAGCCAAGGCCCAACCCTTAGCGAGCAGTACTTC	CASSQGPTLSEQYF
TRBJ2-3	TRBV5-1	.	.	TGCGCCAGCAGCTCTAGGACACGGGCTAGCACAGATACGCAGTATTTT	CASSSRTRASTDTQYF
TRBJ2-7	TRBV28	.	.	TGTGCCAGCAGATCCACCACAGGAATCCCTATCTATGTTGGCTACGAGCAGTACTTC	CASRSTTGIPIYVGYEQYF
TRBJ1-2	TRBV5-8	.	.	TGTGCCAGCAGCCCACGGACGGGAGGGTACTATGGCTACACCTTC	CASSPRTGGYYGYTF
TRBJ1-2	TRBV28	.	TRBD1	TGTGCCAGCAGTTTACCCCCCCTATTTACAGGGGCCTATGGCTACACCTTC	CASSLPPLFTGAYGYTF
TRBJ1-1	TRBV29-1	.	.	TGCAGCGTTGATCTCCGCCGTACACTTGCAGGGCTAAACACTGAAGCTTTCTTT	CSVDLRRTLAGLNTEAFF
TRBJ2-2	TRBV5-6	.	.	TGTGCCAGCAGCCCCTCGGCCGGGGGGCGTTACGGGGAGCTGTTTTTT	CASSPSAGGRYGELFF
TRBJ2-6	TRBV14	.	TRBD1	TGTGCCAGCAGCCCAGAGACAGGGGCTCTCTCTGGGGCCAACGTCCTGACTTTC	CASSPETGALSGANVLTF
TRBJ2-5	TRBV5-1	.	.	TGCGCCAGCAGCTTGGACAGGAGATCCCAGTACTTC	CASSLDRRSQYF
TRBJ2-1	TRBV5-1	.	.	TGCGCCAGCAGCTTGGTACAGGACAACAATGAGCAGTTCTTC	CASSLVQDNNEQFF
TRBJ1-1	TRBV5-5	.	.	TGTGCCAGCAGCTTGGTAGTTCGGCAGGGAGGGACTGAAGCTTTCTTT	CASSLVVRQGGTEAFF
TRBJ2-3	TRBV7-9	.	TRBD2	TGTGCCAGCAGCTCCGGACTAGCGGGGGTGTCAGATACGCAGTATTTT	CASSSGLAGVSDTQYF
TRBJ2-5	TRBV28	.	TRBD2	TGTGCCAGCATCGCCGCGTTGGGGGGGGAGACCCAGTACTTC	CASIAALGGETQYF
TRBJ2-1	TRBV28	.	.	TGTGCCAGCAGTTTATGGAAGATTACATCAGGCTCCTACAATGAGCAGTTCTTC	CASSLWKITSGSYNEQFF
TRBJ1-6	TRBV19	.	TRBD1	TGTGCCAGTAGTATCGACAGGGGTGATTCACCCCTCCACTTT	CASSIDRGDSPLHF
TRBJ1-2	TRBV3-1/TRBV3-2	.	TRBD1	TGTGCCAGCAGCCAACATCGCTCAGGGGGCCGGTACTATGGCTACACCTTC	CASSQHRSGGRYYGYTF
TRBJ2-7	TRBV5-1	once	.	TGCGCCAGCAGCGAACGCCGTGGGGCAACCTACGAGCAGTACTTC	CASSERRGATYEQYF
TRBJ2-1	TRBV2	.	.	TGTGCCAGCAGTGAAGGAGTTCCCTCCTACAATGAGCAGTTCTTC	CASSEGVPSYNEQFF
TRBJ2-5	TRBV27	.	TRBD1	TGTGCCAGCAGTTTATCGATCGGGACAGTTAAAGAGACCCAGTACTTC	CASSLSIGTVKETQYF
TRBJ1-1	TRBV30	.	.	TGTGCCTGGAGCCTCACAGGGAACACTGAAGCTTTCTTT	CAWSLTGNTEAFF
TRBJ1-1	TRBV7-9	.	TRBD1	TGTGCCAGCCGACCACAGGGGATTGAAGCTTTCTTT	CASRPQGIEAFF
TRBJ1-6	TRBV5-4	once	.	TGTGCCAGCAGCTTGGAAACAGAGAATTCACCCCTCCACTTT	CASSLETENSPLHF
TRBJ2-2	TRBV6-5	few	.	TGTGCCAGCATGGGGGGATATCGAAACACCGGGGAGCTGTTTTTT	CASMGGYRNTGELFF
TRBJ2-2	TRBV24-1	once	.	TGTGCCACCAGTGAGATACGGGGGAGTTCAAACACCGGGGAGCTGTTTTTT	CATSEIRGSSNTGELFF
TRBJ1-2	TRBV10-3	.	.	TGTGCCATCAGTCCGGCTCCTCCCTCACGGGATGGCTACACCTTC	CAISPAPPSRDGYTF
TRBJ1-5	TRBV4-1	.	.	TGCGCCAGCAGCCAAGGGCGGGGGGAGCGCAATCAGCCCCAGCATTTT	CASSQGRGERNQPQHF
TRBJ2-5	TRBV2	.	TRBD1	TGTGCCAGCAGGGAGACAGGGGAATTCCCAGAGACCCAGTACTTC	CASRETGEFPETQYF
TRBJ1-5	TRBV3-1/TRBV3-2	.	.	TGTGCCAGCAGCCAAGATTCTAGCAGCAATCAGCCCCAGCATTTT	CASSQDSSSNQPQHF
TRBJ1-1	TRBV29-1	.	.	TGCAGCGTTGAAGTTCTAAGACAGAAGAACACTGAAGCTTTCTTT	CSVEVLRQKNTEAFF
TRBJ2-1	TRBV12-5	.	.	TGTGCTAGTGGTTTTGAAGAGCGGAGGACCTCCTACAATGAGCAGTTCTTC	CASGFEERRTSYNEQFF
TRBJ1-2	TRBV30	.	TRBD1	TGTGCCTGGGGAAACCCGGGGACAGGGAATGGCTACACCTTC	CAWGNPGTGNGYTF